Listed below are T cell receptor beta chains from one sample, sequenced in a study of T cells in Graves' hyperthyroidism and ophthalmopathy. In TCRdb, the multiplex PCR reads were re-called with MiXCR into one record per CDR3 protein. The sample lists 380,000 or so distinct CDR3 sequences, roughly 14% occurring once. The specimen sequenced was blood. The receptor source for this set is a man aged 25-45 years with Graves' hyperthyroidism that later progressed to Graves' ophthalmopathy. CDR3s include the opening cysteine and the closing phenylalanine or tryptophan. The D gene is left open where the match is weak. Clone sizes are given selectively: once, few, many, or a class where the clone is expanded.

j_call: TRBJ1-5; d_call: NA; clone_size: few; v_call: TRBV12-3/TRBV12-4; cdr3_nt: TGTGCCAGCAGCCCCCCAAGTTGGGGGCGAAGCAATCAGCCCCAGCATTTT; cdr3_aa: CASSPPSWGRSNQPQHF
j_call: TRBJ1-1; d_call: NA; clone_size: many; v_call: TRBV2; cdr3_nt: TGTGCCAGCAGTGATGCCAGCCTCAACACTGAAGCTTTCTTT; cdr3_aa: CASSDASLNTEAFF
j_call: TRBJ2-2; d_call: NA; clone_size: NA; v_call: TRBV6-1; cdr3_nt: TGTGCCAGCACCCTAAGGATGACAGGGAACACCGGGGAGCTGTTTTTT; cdr3_aa: CASTLRMTGNTGELFF
j_call: TRBJ2-2; d_call: NA; clone_size: NA; v_call: TRBV9; cdr3_nt: TGTGCCAGCAGCCTGACTCGGGCCGGGGAGCTGTTTTTT; cdr3_aa: CASSLTRAGELFF
j_call: TRBJ2-5; d_call: NA; clone_size: few; v_call: TRBV30; cdr3_nt: TGTGCCTGGAGTGGTAAGACCCAGTACTTC; cdr3_aa: CAWSGKTQYF
j_call: TRBJ1-2; d_call: NA; clone_size: NA; v_call: TRBV5-4; cdr3_nt: TGTGCCAGCAGCTTGTCAGAGGGGCGAGATGGCTACACCTTC; cdr3_aa: CASSLSEGRDGYTF
j_call: TRBJ2-3; d_call: NA; clone_size: many; v_call: TRBV2; cdr3_nt: TGTGCCAGCGGTGGGAGGGGGAGCACAGATACGCAGTATTTT; cdr3_aa: CASGGRGSTDTQYF
j_call: TRBJ1-1; d_call: NA; clone_size: many; v_call: TRBV5-1; cdr3_nt: TGCGCCAGCAGCATTGGAGGACTGGAGGTCAACACTGAAGCTTTCTTT; cdr3_aa: CASSIGGLEVNTEAFF
j_call: TRBJ1-6; d_call: TRBD1; clone_size: many; v_call: TRBV7-3; cdr3_nt: TGTGCCAGCAGCTCCGGACAGGGAGCGGGTTCACCCCTCCACTTT; cdr3_aa: CASSSGQGAGSPLHF
j_call: TRBJ2-1; d_call: NA; clone_size: few; v_call: TRBV9; cdr3_nt: TGTGCCAGCAGCGGGGGGGCCCGGGAGCAGTTCTTC; cdr3_aa: CASSGGAREQFF
j_call: TRBJ2-1; d_call: NA; clone_size: few; v_call: TRBV12-3/TRBV12-4; cdr3_nt: TGTGCCAGCAGAGAGGGCGATGAGCAGTTCTTC; cdr3_aa: CASREGDEQFF
j_call: TRBJ1-1; d_call: NA; clone_size: many; v_call: TRBV12-3/TRBV12-4; cdr3_nt: TGTGCCAGCAGTTTCATAGCTGGCGGGGGAGGTACTGAAGCTTTCTTT; cdr3_aa: CASSFIAGGGGTEAFF
j_call: TRBJ1-2; d_call: NA; clone_size: many; v_call: TRBV20-1; cdr3_nt: TGCAGTGCTCGCCGGGACCCTCCTAACTATGGCTACACCTTC; cdr3_aa: CSARRDPPNYGYTF
j_call: TRBJ2-7; d_call: TRBD1; clone_size: once; v_call: TRBV6-1; cdr3_nt: TGTGCCAGCCGAGGACAGGGGAGTTCCTACAAGCAGTACTTC; cdr3_aa: CASRGQGSSYKQYF